Listed here are 9 T cell receptor beta chains from one sample, sequenced in a study of T-cell reconstitution after alpha-beta-depleted transplantation in children. Unique molecular identifiers were used to barcode this TCRbeta library. TCRdb itself ran the PCR reads through MiXCR, one entry per CDR3 protein. Of approximately 300,000 distinct CDR3 sequences in the sample, more than 9% were seen once. Sequenced here: peripheral blood, sampled 180 days after TCRalphabeta/CD19-depleted stem cell transplant. Source of these receptors: a male patient between 2 and 15 years old who had a stem cell transplant for chronic granulomatous disease, so the T cells may come from the graft donor.

This clonotype came up many times. The rearrangement uses TRBV10-1 and TRBJ2-1; possibly TRBD1 for D (6 bases). The CDR3 consists of 15 residues. The germline gives CDR1 WNHNN, CDR2 SYGVQD (reference sequence). Trimming removed 8 bases from V and 6 bases from J, with 20 bases in between. CDR3: CASRDQGRLCNEQFF. The DNA for the CDR3 is TGCGCCAGCCGCGACCAGGGGCGGCTCTGCAATGAGCAGTTCTTC.

This clonotype has at least ten counts. The V gene is TRBV5-6, the J gene TRBJ2-5; D call uncertain. V dropped 4 bases and J dropped 5 bases, with 9 bases sitting between them. The CDR3 runs to 12 residues. Germline assignment: CDR1 SGHDT and CDR2 YYEEEE. The CDR3 bases are TGTGCCAGCAGCATCCTGGGGGAGACCCAGTACTTC. It codes for CASSILGETQYF.

In its sample, this clonotype was seen many times. In DNA form, the CDR3 reads TGCAGTGCTAGAGATAGAGGACAGCTGAATGAGCAGTTCTTC. As protein: CSARDRGQLNEQFF. This sequence joins TRBV20-1 and TRBJ2-1; D may be TRBD1 (6 bases). V was shortened by 0 bases and J by 7 bases, with 13 bases between the two germline ends. The CDR3 has 14 residues. The germline gives CDR1 DFQATT, CDR2 SNEGSKA (reference sequence).

This clonotype was detected ten times or more. The V call is TRBV7-2, the J call TRBJ1-5, with D unresolved. The length of the CDR3 is 12 residues. V was cut by 0 bases and J by 8 bases, with 5 bases left in between. Per germline, CDR1 SGHTA and CDR2 FQGNSA. This CDR3 is CASSLANEPQHF. CDR3 in DNA: TGTGCCAGCAGCTTAGCGAACGAGCCCCAGCATTTT. The variable domain in full, with the rest retrieved from reference TRBV7-2 and TRBJ1-5, is GAGVSQSPSNKVTEKGKDVELRCDPISGHTALYWYRQSLGQGLEFLIYFQGNSAPDKSGLPSDRFSAERTGGSVSTLTIQRTQQEDSAVYLCASSLANEPQHFGDGTRLSIL.

This clonotype was found many times. The V and J genes are TRBV28 and TRBJ2-1; 9 positions agree with TRBD2. The CDR3 is 15 residues long. With V trimmed by 8 bases and J by 2 bases, 7 bases remained unmatched. Germline V gene sequence: CDR1 MDHEN, CDR2 SYDVKM. As DNA, the CDR3 is TGTGCCAGCTTAACCGGGACTAGCCCCTACAATGAGCAGTTCTTC. The encoded protein is CASLTGTSPYNEQFF.

The rearrangement joins TRBV7-6 to TRBJ2-2; 9 bases map to TRBD1. Germline V gene lookup returns CDR1 SGHVS and CDR2 FNYEAQ. Trimming at V came to 5 bases and at J to 1 base, leaving 8 bases not matched to a gene. The CDR3 covers 17 residues. CDR3 coding DNA: TGTGCCAGCAGCCCCCAACCGACAGGGGGGAACACCGGGGAGCTGTTTTTT. Translated, it gives CASSPQPTGGNTGELFF.

This clonotype was detected ten times or more. The chain is built from TRBV6-2 or TRBV6-3 and TRBJ2-1; D not resolved. Germline CDR1 is MNHEY and CDR2 is SVGEGT. CDR3 length: 11 residues. V lost 9 bases and J 3 bases, leaving 6 bases between the germline ends. Here the CDR3 reads CASTLYNEQFF. The CDR3 region has the DNA TGTGCCAGTACCCTCTACAATGAGCAGTTCTTC.

The sample holds many counts of this clonotype. The CDR3 sequence: CATSRDRDNTDTQYF. The CDR3 region has the DNA TGTGCCACCAGCAGAGACAGGGACAACACAGATACGCAGTATTTT. The chain joins TRBV15 to TRBJ2-3, with a tentative D call TRBD1 (6 bases). CDR1 and CDR2 from the germline V gene are LNHNV and YYDKDF (reference sequence). There are 15 residues in the CDR3. V dropped 0 bases and J dropped 2 bases, with 9 bases sitting between them. Complete variable domain (other parts from reference TRBV15 and TRBJ2-3): DAMVIQNPRYQVTQFGKPVTLSCSQTLNHNVMYWYQQKSSQAPKLLFHYYDKDFNNEADTPDNFQSRRPNTSFCFLDIRSPGLGDTAMYLCATSRDRDNTDTQYFGPGTRLTVL.

V usage is TRBV4-1 and J usage is TRBJ1-1, with a possible D match to TRBD1 (6 bases). Germline-derived CDR1 and CDR2 are MGHRA and YSYEKL. The germline V and J ends were trimmed by 1 base and 5 bases, with 14 bases remaining between them. This CDR3 region has 15 residues. Here the CDR3 DNA reads TGCGCCAGCAGCCAAGTACAGGGAGGAGGGACTGAAGCTTTCTTT. It yields the protein CASSQVQGGGTEAFF.